This paragraph covers one T cell receptor (beta chain) sequence. These data belong to a study of response to subunit inactivated influenza vaccine. TCRdb recomputed calls from the RT-PCR reads with MiXCR, one row per CDR3 protein. The table records hundreds of thousands of distinct CDR3 sequences, approximately 7.6% of them present only once. This CDR3 comprises 12 residues. Trimming took 7 bases from V and 8 from J, leaving 14 bases between them. The rearrangement uses TRBV12-3 or TRBV12-4 and TRBJ1-2; perhaps TRBD1 as D (5 bases). This clonotype was obtained from a man aged 45-69 years who received an inactivated influenza vaccine. Here the sequenced sample was PBMCs from blood, taken less than 30 months after vaccination. CDR3 sequence reads: CASTRADTGYTF. Here the CDR3 DNA reads TGTGCCAGCACCCGGGCGGACACGGGCTACACCTTC.